Described below is a single T cell receptor (beta chain) sequence and its context. What it recognizes is unknown. Among the donors, all were healthy bone marrow donors. Donors had nominal health at sampling but likely had unrecorded immune exposures. The data originate from a study of cytomegalovirus exposure and HLA in healthy donors. Background on the study: Earlier sequencing of about 200 million T cells yielded approximately 100 million unique TCR beta sequences.

It was with 60 Vbeta and 13 Jbeta primers that the PCR ran. Sequenced by immunoSEQ multiplex PCR; TCRdb stores in-frame clones only, minus some. The sample includes some 200,000 clones, less than 90% of them seen just once. Study-wide results and caveats: Clonal expansion, a later analysis showed, was greater in HLA-associated TCR beta chains than in equally common others.

V dropped 6 bases and J dropped 5; count of bases not matched to a gene: 3. CDR3 length: 13 amino acids. Germline-derived CDR1 and CDR2 are MNHNS and SASEGT. The source of this sequence is a man aged 50 to 60 in good health and CMV-seronegative. The chain links TRBV6-1 to TRBJ2-5; TRBD2 matches 10 bases. Sequencing used PBMCs. The CDR3 coding sequence is TGTGCCAGCAGAGCGGGGGGGAGGGAGACCCAGTACTTC. This sequence encodes CASRAGGRETQYF.